Presented here are 31 T cell receptor beta chains from one specimen sequenced in a study of T-cell reconstitution after alpha-beta-depleted transplantation in children. Unique molecular identifiers were used to barcode this TCRbeta library. TCRdb re-derived calls from the PCR reads in MiXCR, one entry per CDR3 protein. Of 350,000 to 450,000 distinct CDR3 sequences in the sample, just over 20% were seen once. This sample comprised PBMCs from the stem cell graft donor, obtained from the stem cell graft. These receptors were collected from a human donor who donated a stem cell graft to a child with acute myeloid leukemia.

The V gene is TRBV29-1, the J gene TRBJ2-5; D may be TRBD2 (5 bases). The V end was cut by 3 bases, the J end by 2 bases, with 16 bases between. The CDR3 totals 15 residues. Germline CDR1 and CDR2: SQVTM and ANQGSEA. This CDR3 is CSVEGGGGSQETQYF. The CDR3, as DNA: TGCAGCGTTGAGGGCGGAGGAGGTTCGCAAGAGACCCAGTACTTC.

The chain has TRBV7-9 and TRBJ2-1, with 8 bases fitting TRBD2. CDR3 length equals 14 residues. V was pared by 5 bases and J by 7 bases, with 7 bases of the junction left unmatched. Germline loops: CDR1 SEHNR, CDR2 FQNEAQ (reference sequence). The CDR3 bases are TGTGCCAGCAGCGCACTAGCGGCCCTTAATGAGCAGTTCTTC. This encodes CASSALAALNEQFF.

The chain couples TRBV12-3 or TRBV12-4 to TRBJ1-1; no reliable D call. The CDR3 runs 13 residues. Trimming cost V 6 bases and J 2 bases, with 10 bases left between them. CDR3 DNA sequence: TGTGCCAGCAGGCGAACTGAAAACACTGAAGCTTTCTTT. It yields the protein CASRRTENTEAFF.

This clonotype was seen a handful of times. The chain couples TRBV5-1 to TRBJ2-7; TRBD1 matches 7 bases. V shed 1 base, J shed 6 bases, and the junction held 7 bases outside the gene matches. Germline V gene lookup returns CDR1 SGHRS and CDR2 YFSETQ. The CDR3 contains 14 residues. The CDR3 region has the DNA TGCGCCAGCAGCTTGAGACAGGGTGTCGGCGAGCAGTACTTC. Encoded protein: CASSLRQGVGEQYF.

In this sample, this clonotype turned up a few times. The rearrangement joins TRBV15 to TRBJ2-7, with 9 bases identical to TRBD1. The CDR3 runs to 14 residues. J was trimmed by 3 bases and V by 2 bases; bases with no gene match: 2. Germline CDR1 LNHNV, CDR2 YYDKDF (reference sequence). CDR3 coding DNA: TGTGCCACCAGCAGAACGACAGGGGGCTACGAGCAGTACTTC. Translated: CATSRTTGGYEQYF.

This clonotype was found a few times. The genes are TRBV12-3 or TRBV12-4 and TRBJ2-1; TRBD2 aligns across 7 bases. The CDR3 length is 16 residues. V shed 4 bases and J 5 bases; nucleotides not matched to a gene: 11. CDR3 region: CASSSGWLAVDNEQFF. CDR3 in DNA: TGTGCCAGCAGTTCAGGTTGGCTAGCGGTGGACAATGAGCAGTTCTTC.

This clonotype showed up just a few times. The chain employs TRBV20-1 and TRBJ1-4, with 8 bases lining up with TRBD1. This CDR3 is 14 amino acids long. The germline gives CDR1 DFQATT, CDR2 SNEGSKA (reference sequence). Trimming took 5 bases from V and 6 from J; bases not matched to a gene: 8. The CDR3 nucleotides read TGCAGTGCTGGCCTTCCAGGGGGCCATGAAAAACTGTTTTTT. Its translation is CSAGLPGGHEKLFF.

This sequence joins TRBV4-1 and TRBJ2-2; D not resolved. V was trimmed by 2 bases and J by 7 bases, leaving 14 bases between them. The CDR3 sequence is 15 residues long. Germline CDR1 reads MGHRA; CDR2 reads YSYEKL. The CDR3 nucleotides read TGCGCCAGCAGCCAATCTAAGAGTGGCGGCGGGGAGCTGTTTTTT. Amino acid sequence: CASSQSKSGGGELFF.

This clonotype was seen a handful of times. Here the CDR3 DNA reads TGCGCCAGCAGCCAAGAAAGGGACGGGTCCTACGAGCAGTACTTC. Amino acids: CASSQERDGSYEQYF. The V gene is TRBV4-1, the J gene TRBJ2-7; D might be TRBD1 or TRBD2, each matching 5 bases. V was shortened by 0 bases and J by 1 base, with 10 bases between the two germline ends. The CDR3 is 15 amino acids. Germline V gene sequence: CDR1 MGHRA, CDR2 YSYEKL.

Only a few counts were recorded for this clonotype. The rearrangement uses TRBV15 and TRBJ2-1; maybe TRBD1 (7 bases). CDR3 size: 17 residues. Germline CDR1 is LNHNV and CDR2 is YYDKDF (reference sequence). Between the trimmed V and J ends, which lost 5 bases and 3 bases, there was a span of 20 bases. CDR3 residues: CATSGRRQGIFYNEQFF. CDR3 DNA sequence: TGTGCCACCAGCGGGAGGAGACAGGGAATCTTCTACAATGAGCAGTTCTTC.

The rearrangement uses TRBV30 and TRBJ2-7, with D maybe TRBD2 (5 bases). The CDR3 extends over 13 amino acids. CDR1 and CDR2 from the germline V gene are GTSNPN and SVGIG (reference sequence). V was cut by 5 bases and J by 3 bases, with 14 bases left in between. The CDR3 is CAWGLRVNYEQYF. The DNA of the CDR3 is TGTGCCTGGGGGTTGAGGGTAAACTACGAGCAGTACTTC.

This clonotype was observed once. This chain uses TRBV28 with TRBJ2-1, with 7 bases aligning to TRBD1. The CDR3 covers 16 residues. Germline V lookup: CDR1 MDHEN, CDR2 SYDVKM. V lost 6 bases, J lost 2 bases, and 10 bases stayed unmatched. The CDR3 bases are TGTGCCAGCAGAAAGAGCCGGGACAGAACCTACAATGAGCAGTTCTTC. This codes for CASRKSRDRTYNEQFF.

This clonotype was seen a few times. The V call is TRBV4-1, the J call TRBJ1-1; maybe TRBD1 (5 bases). Trimming stripped 1 base from V and 1 base from J, with 10 bases between. Germline CDR1 is MGHRA and CDR2 is YSYEKL. The CDR3 totals 15 residues. This CDR3 reads CASSQVLQGNTEAFF. DNA of the CDR3: TGCGCCAGCAGCCAAGTTTTGCAGGGGAACACTGAAGCTTTCTTT.

This clonotype turned up a few times. This chain uses TRBV10-3 with TRBJ1-6; D perhaps matches TRBD1 (6 bases). CDR1 is ENHRY and CDR2 is SYGVKD in the germline V gene. The CDR3 is made up of 13 amino acids. V lost 6 bases to trimming and J lost 7 bases, with 10 bases between them. The CDR3 loop reads CAIRGQRNSPLHF. The CDR3 DNA sequence: TGTGCCATCAGAGGACAGAGGAATTCACCCCTCCACTTT.

This clonotype showed up just a few times. This rearrangement joins TRBV5-1 to TRBJ2-5, with D possibly matching TRBD1 (6 bases). Germline V lookup: CDR1 SGHRS, CDR2 YFSETQ. The length of the CDR3 is 15 residues. Trimming stripped 4 bases from V and 5 bases from J, with 18 bases between. The CDR3, as DNA: TGCGCCAGCAGCCCGGATCCCGGGGACACCGAGACCCAGTACTTC. This gives the protein CASSPDPGDTETQYF.

The chain couples TRBV7-2 to TRBJ2-5; possibly TRBD1 for D (5 bases). Trimming pared 1 base from V and 5 bases from J, leaving 11 bases between. In germline, CDR1 is SGHTA, CDR2 FQGNSA. The CDR3 spans 14 residues. The CDR3 sequence is CASSLGQGLETQYF. CDR3 coding DNA: TGTGCCAGCAGCTTAGGGCAGGGCTTGGAGACCCAGTACTTC.

This clonotype was detected ten times or more. The chain recombines TRBV9 with TRBJ1-1; D remains ambiguous. Trimming left V 3 bases short and J 10 bases short, with 13 bases between. CDR1 is SGDLS, CDR2 YYNGEE, per germline. This CDR3 has 12 residues. DNA of the CDR3: TGTGCCAGCAGCGGAGCCGGGATGGGAGCTTTCTTT. Encoded protein: CASSGAGMGAFF.

V and J are TRBV25-1 and TRBJ1-1; D is undetermined. Trimming left V 2 bases short and J 7 bases short, with 8 bases between. From germline, CDR1 is MGHDK and CDR2 SYGVNS. This CDR3 comprises 12 residues. The CDR3 sequence: CASSEGLLEAFF. The DNA of the CDR3 is TGTGCCAGCAGTGAAGGGTTACTTGAAGCTTTCTTT.

The J gene is TRBJ2-3, the V gene TRBV27, with 8 positions matching TRBD2. The CDR3 contains 18 residues. Germline V gene sequence: CDR1 MNHEY, CDR2 SMNVEV (reference sequence). Losses at the gene ends were 4 bases for V and 3 bases for J; bases not matched to a gene: 15. The CDR3, as DNA: TGTGCCAGCAGTTCACTTTCCCCTTTTGGCGGGAGGACAGATACGCAGTATTTT. Protein: CASSSLSPFGGRTDTQYF.

This clonotype showed up just once. The rearrangement joins TRBV27 to TRBJ2-3, with D perhaps TRBD2 (5 bases). Germline CDR1 is MNHEY and CDR2 is SMNVEV (reference sequence). The CDR3 has 17 residues. V lost 4 bases to trimming and J lost 4 bases, with 21 bases between them. The CDR3 DNA follows: TGTGCCAGCAGTTCCCTCGCTAGCCTGGGTGGCGCAGATACGCAGTATTTT. Its translation is CASSSLASLGGADTQYF.

V gene TRBV7-9 combines with J gene TRBJ2-1; tentatively, D is TRBD2 (5 bases). V was shortened by 2 bases and J by 10 bases, with 12 bases between the two germline ends. This CDR3 contains 13 residues. Germline V gene lookup returns CDR1 SEHNR and CDR2 FQNEAQ (reference sequence). In DNA form, the CDR3 reads TGTGCCAGCAGCTTAATGAGCGGACCCGAGCAGTTCTTC. This translates into CASSLMSGPEQFF.

In this sample, this clonotype turned up a few times. The CDR3 loop is CASSSQGAEETQYF. The CDR3 DNA is TGTGCCAGCAGCTCCCAGGGAGCGGAAGAGACCCAGTACTTC. The chain joins TRBV11-2 to TRBJ2-5; either TRBD1 or TRBD2 may fit D (5 bases each). The CDR3 loop spans 14 amino acids. Looked up from germline, CDR1 is SGHAT and CDR2 is FQNNGV. The ends were cut back, 4 bases at V and 3 bases at J, with 12 bases in the middle.

This clonotype was seen only a few times. This sequence joins TRBV12-3 or TRBV12-4 and TRBJ2-2; D is uncertain. This CDR3 spans 13 amino acids. V lost 8 bases to trimming and J lost 4 bases, with 11 bases between them. CDR3: CASSYPGTGELFF. CDR3 DNA: TGTGCCAGCTCCTACCCCGGCACCGGGGAGCTGTTTTTT.

This clonotype showed up many times. The chain recombines TRBV12-3 or TRBV12-4 with TRBJ2-7, with 10 bases aligning to TRBD1. This CDR3 spans 15 amino acids. J gave up 4 bases and V 2 bases, and 5 bases lay outside the gene matches. CDR3 amino acids: CASSLNRDRGYEQYF. The CDR3 coding sequence is TGTGCCAGCAGTTTAAACCGGGACAGGGGTTACGAGCAGTACTTC.

The V call is TRBV20-1, the J call TRBJ2-7; D perhaps matches TRBD1 (5 bases). This CDR3 is built from 14 residues. Deletions cut 6 bases from V and 2 bases from J, with 17 bases between. The germline V gene encodes CDR1 DFQATT and CDR2 SNEGSKA (reference sequence). Written as DNA, the CDR3 is TGCAGTGCCCCTACCGACAGAAAAACCTACGAGCAGTACTTC. This encodes CSAPTDRKTYEQYF.

There are many counts of this clonotype. This chain links TRBV12-3 or TRBV12-4 with TRBJ2-7; D not resolved. The CDR3 runs to 14 residues. Trimming shortened V by 0 bases and J by 2 bases, and 8 bases separated the two germline ends. DNA for the CDR3: TGTGCCAGCAGTTTAGCGGTGCTGGCCTACGAGCAGTACTTC. Protein product: CASSLAVLAYEQYF.

This clonotype was observed at least ten times. The gene calls are TRBV27 and TRBJ2-7; 12 bases match TRBD2. With V trimmed by 5 bases and J by 4 bases, 9 bases remained unmatched. Germline V gene data show CDR1 as MNHEY and CDR2 as SMNVEV (reference sequence). This CDR3 contains 16 residues. CDR3 protein: CASSTHRLAGDYEQYF. CDR3 coding DNA: TGTGCCAGCAGTACCCACCGACTAGCGGGAGATTACGAGCAGTACTTC.

In this sample, this clonotype turned up a few times. The chain recombines TRBV20-1 with TRBJ2-7; TRBD2 agrees at 14 bases. Germline V lookup: CDR1 DFQATT, CDR2 SNEGSKA (reference sequence). This CDR3 spans 15 amino acids. V trimming: 4 bases; J trimming: 7 bases; junction bases outside the gene matches: 9. CDR3 in DNA: TGCAGTGCTACCCCGGGACTAGCGGGAGCGGGGGAGCAGTACTTC. This encodes CSATPGLAGAGEQYF.

This clonotype came up a few times. This chain links TRBV20-1 with TRBJ2-3; no definite D call. The V gene's germline CDR1 is DFQATT and CDR2 SNEGSKA (reference sequence). V was shortened by 3 bases and J by 1 base, with 14 bases between the two germline ends. This CDR3 is 15 amino acids long. CDR3 residues: CSASHSYGGTDTQYF. The DNA for the CDR3 is TGCAGTGCTAGTCACAGCTATGGGGGCACAGATACGCAGTATTTT.

This clonotype was counted ten times or more. V is TRBV25-1 and J is TRBJ2-5, with 8 positions matching TRBD2. The CDR3 is 17 amino acids. Per germline, CDR1 MGHDK and CDR2 SYGVNS. The V and J ends lost 8 bases and 4 bases, in that order; junction bases with no gene match: 18. The CDR3 sequence is CASSHATGGPQGETQYF. The DNA for the CDR3 is TGTGCCAGCTCTCACGCGACGGGAGGGCCGCAAGGAGAGACCCAGTACTTC.

The rearrangement joins TRBV5-1 to TRBJ2-3; 7 bases are a match to TRBD2. The V gene's germline CDR1 is SGHRS and CDR2 YFSETQ. The V and J ends lost 4 bases and 4 bases, in that order; junction bases with no gene match: 9. The CDR3 sequence is 15 residues long. The CDR3 spells CASSVAGVAADTQYF. CDR3 DNA sequence: TGCGCCAGCAGCGTGGCGGGAGTGGCGGCAGATACGCAGTATTTT.